Listed below are T cell receptor beta chains from one sample, sequenced in a study of blood T cell repertoires in COVID-19. Sequencing used immunoSEQ multiplex PCR; TCRdb keeps in-frame clones, though not all of them. The table shows around 58,000 clones, with around 90% occurring only once. The sample taken for sequencing was peripheral blood. These receptors were obtained from a human donor with active COVID-19. The donor label of this sample is uncertain. The CDR3 runs from the conserved cysteine through the conserved F or W. Each record gives: J gene, CDR3 length, V gene, clone size, D gene, CDR3 DNA, CDR3 protein. A D gene is named only where the DNA matches it firmly. Rows may omit the clone size; those that give it use once, few, many or a size class.

>TRBJ1-1|17|TRBV19|-|-
TGTGCCAGTAGTATAGATGGAGGTCGGGGGTTGGCCACTGAAGCTTTCTTT
CASSIDGGRGLATEAFF
>TRBJ2-2|16|TRBV5-5|-|-
TGTGCCAGCAGCTTGGGGCCAGGTACTGTTACCGGGGAGCTGTTTTTT
CASSLGPGTVTGELFF
>TRBJ1-2|13|TRBV6-5|few|-
TGTGCCAGCAGTTACGGGGGCCTCTATGGCTACACCTTC
CASSYGGLYGYTF
>TRBJ1-5|14|TRBV19|-|-
TGTGCCAGTAGAGGTGGCGGGGAGCTGCAGCCCCAGCATTTT
CASRGGGELQPQHF
>TRBJ2-1|13|TRBV27|once|-
TGTGCCAGCAGAAACAACGGGGTTAATGAGCAGTTCTTC
CASRNNGVNEQFF
>TRBJ2-2|15|TRBV24-1|once|-
TGTGCCACCAGTGATCCCTTAGACTGGTCCGGGGAGCTGTTTTTT
CATSDPLDWSGELFF
>TRBJ2-1|15|TRBV11-1|once|-
TGTGCCAGCAGCGATGGAGGGGCTTCCTACAATGAGCAGTTCTTC
CASSDGGASYNEQFF
>TRBJ1-2|15|TRBV6-5|-|TRBD1
TGTGCCAGCGTCACCACAGGGGCCGCTTCTGGGGGCTACACCTTC
CASVTTGAASGGYTF
>TRBJ2-7|18|TRBV27|-|TRBD2
TGTGCCAGCAGGCCACAGGGAAAAAGGACTAGCGGGTTTTACGAGCAGTACTTC
CASRPQGKRTSGFYEQYF
>TRBJ1-5|15|TRBV19|few|-
TGTGCCAGTAGTATAGAGGCAGGGAACCACAGAGTCCAGCATTTT
CASSIEAGNHRVQHF
>TRBJ2-7|12|TRBV9|-|TRBD2
TGTGCCAGCTCGCCGGGGGGGGACGAGCAGTACTTC
CASSPGGDEQYF
>TRBJ2-2|17|TRBV5-6|-|TRBD2
TGTGCCAGCAGCTTGGTGGGAGCGGGGGGCGGCACCGGGGAGCTGTTTTTT
CASSLVGAGGGTGELFF
>TRBJ2-3|13|TRBV24-1|-|-
TGTGCCACCAGTATCAGGGGAGCAGATACGCAGTATTTT
CATSIRGADTQYF
>TRBJ2-6|16|TRBV6-5|-|TRBD1
TGTGCCAGCAGTTCCGGGACAGGGTCTGGGGCCAACGTCCTGACTTTC
CASSSGTGSGANVLTF
>TRBJ2-7|16|TRBV5-5|-|TRBD2
TGTGCCAGCAGCTTGGGTACGTCGGGAGGGGGGTACGAGCAGTACTTC
CASSLGTSGGGYEQYF
>TRBJ2-7|14|TRBV5-5|-|-
TGTGCCAGCAGCTTGGCAGGGGGGTCCTACGAGCAGTACTTC
CASSLAGGSYEQYF
>TRBJ2-7|15|TRBV5-1|-|TRBD2
TGCGCCAGCAGCCAGGAAGGGACTAGAACCTACGAGCAGTACTTC
CASSQEGTRTYEQYF
>TRBJ1-2|15|TRBV7-8|-|TRBD1
TGTGCCAGCAGCTTAAACTTGGGGGACAGCTATGGCTACACCTTC
CASSLNLGDSYGYTF
>TRBJ2-2|14|TRBV6-5|-|-
TGTGCCAGCGCATGGGCGTGGAACACCGGGGAGCTGTTTTTT
CASAWAWNTGELFF
>TRBJ2-1|15|TRBV5-4|-|TRBD1
TGTGCCAGCCTTTCCCGGGGACAGGGATACAATGAGCAGTTCTTC
CASLSRGQGYNEQFF
>TRBJ2-7|15|TRBV18|-|TRBD2
TGTGCCAGCTCAGCAACTAGCGGCAGTCCCTACGAGCAGTACTTC
CASSATSGSPYEQYF
>TRBJ2-7|15|TRBV27|-|TRBD2
TGTGCCAGCAGTTTAAGCGGGAGTAACGGCTACGAGCAGTACTTC
CASSLSGSNGYEQYF
>TRBJ1-3|10|TRBV9|-|-
TGTGCCAGCACGGTAAACACCATATATTTT
CASTVNTIYF
>TRBJ1-3|15|TRBV5-6|few|-
TGTGCCAGCAGCGCCCGACAGGCCTCTGGAAACACCATATATTTT
CASSARQASGNTIYF
>TRBJ2-2|14|TRBV7-9|-|-
TGTGCCAGCAGCCCGGGACTGCTCAGCGGGGAGCTGTTTTTT
CASSPGLLSGELFF
>TRBJ1-1|15|TRBV27|-|-
TGTGCCAGCAGTTTAAGCCGAAGTTGGAACACTGAAGCTTTCTTT
CASSLSRSWNTEAFF
>TRBJ2-4|16|TRBV7-2|-|-
TGTGCCAGCAGCTTAGCTGTGTCGGTCGCCAAAAACATTCAGTACTTC
CASSLAVSVAKNIQYF
>TRBJ2-3|16|TRBV5-6|-|TRBD2
TGTGCCAGCAGCCCCGGTGGCGGGAGTAGGGCAGATACGCAGTATTTT
CASSPGGGSRADTQYF
>TRBJ1-1|15|TRBV18|-|TRBD1
TGTGCCAGCTCATTTGACAGGGTCGTGAACACTGAAGCTTTCTTT
CASSFDRVVNTEAFF
>TRBJ1-1|13|TRBV14|-|-
TGTGCCAGCAGCCCTTGGCCAGGCACTGAAGCTTTCTTT
CASSPWPGTEAFF
>TRBJ2-2|16|TRBV9|-|TRBD1
TGTGCCAGCAGCTCCAGACAGGGTTTAAACACCGGGGAGCTGTTTTTT
CASSSRQGLNTGELFF
>TRBJ1-4|12|TRBV3-1/TRBV3-2|once|-
TGTGCCAGCAGCCAAGGGGGGGGGCTACTGTTTTTT
CASSQGGGLLFF
>TRBJ1-5|15|TRBV27|-|-
TGTGCCACCAGGTCGGGGGGGAAGGGCAATCAGCCCCAGCATTTT
CATRSGGKGNQPQHF
>TRBJ1-1|14|TRBV7-2|-|-
TGTGCCAGCAGCTCCTTTCGGGGGAACACTGAAGCTTTCTTT
CASSSFRGNTEAFF
>TRBJ1-3|14|TRBV5-4|once|TRBD1
TGTGCCAGCAGAATACAGGGGGCAGGAAACACCATATATTTT
CASRIQGAGNTIYF
>TRBJ1-1|15|TRBV7-9|-|-
TGTGCCAGCAGCTTATATCGTCAGTCGGGGACTGAAGCTTTCTTT
CASSLYRQSGTEAFF
>TRBJ2-7|18|TRBV27|-|TRBD2
TGTGCCAGCAGTTCCCTTCCGGGACTAGCGGGAGGGCTCTACGAGCAGTACTTC
CASSSLPGLAGGLYEQYF
>TRBJ2-1|14|TRBV18|once|-
TGTGCCAGCTCACCCCTCGAGCGAAGGAATGAGCAGTTCTTC
CASSPLERRNEQFF
>TRBJ1-2|13|TRBV19|-|-
TGTGCCAGTAGTATCGGACTGGCCTATGGCTACACCTTC
CASSIGLAYGYTF
>TRBJ2-2|14|TRBV5-1|-|TRBD1
TGCGCCAGCAGCTTCACAGGGGATACCGGGGAGCTGTTTTTT
CASSFTGDTGELFF
>TRBJ1-1|16|TRBV5-1|-|-
TGCGCCAGCAGCCCACTACCAGGGATCGGGAACACTGAAGCTTTCTTT
CASSPLPGIGNTEAFF
>TRBJ2-7|14|TRBV28|-|-
TGTGCCAGCAGTGGCTTTCACGCTTCCTACGAGCAGTACTTC
CASSGFHASYEQYF
>TRBJ2-1|12|TRBV6-1|-|-
TGTGCCAGCAGTGACCTATACAATGAGCAGTTCTTC
CASSDLYNEQFF
>TRBJ1-5|14|TRBV5-1|-|-
TGCGCCAGCAGCTTGGCCCCAGGCAATCAGCCCCAGCATTTT
CASSLAPGNQPQHF
>TRBJ1-1|15|TRBV6-5|-|TRBD1
TGTGCCAGCAAGACAGGGCTGTCGGTGGGAACTGAAGCTTTCTTT
CASKTGLSVGTEAFF